The clone carrying this T cell receptor (beta chain) was picked up a small number of times. Its antigen remains unknown. Compared with germline, one end of the junction differs, possibly owing to a read error. This entry belongs to a study of blood T cells in healthy people across ages. Regarding the study as a whole: Expanded clonotype changes were possibly confounded by unknown donor CMV status.

CDR3 length: 16 amino acids. Germline V gene lookup returns CDR1 MNHGY and CDR2 SVAAGI. Primed by a sample-barcoded 5' primer and a J-beta primer mix, a second PCR proceeded for 7 to 11 cycles. TCRdb redid the calling of the 5' RACE reads with MiXCR, one entry per CDR3 protein. This sample has about 800,000 distinct CDR3 sequences, with about 25% found just once. This sample was also put to use in a study of T cells of mothers and their children.

What was sequenced was blood. The chain uses TRBV6-9 and TRBJ2-5, with D tentatively TRBD1 (6 bases). The J call may be mistaken, given a closer DNA end match to TRBJ2-7. The TCR was taken from a boy aged 10-17 years in good health. CDR3: CATSNSGDHTSYEQYF. In nucleotides, the CDR3 is TGCGCCACTTCCAATTCAGGGGATCACACGAGCTACGAGCAGTACTTC.